This TCR beta chain stems from a study of regulatory T cells in long-lasting Graves disease. TCR beta libraries were built with iRepertoire HTBI primers and Arm-PCR of CDR3 regions. Via MiXCR, TCRdb re-called the multiplex PCR reads, giving one row per CDR3 protein. This sample has 550,000 to 650,000 distinct CDR3 sequences, with approximately 16% found just once. This clonotype was observed at least ten times. Germline V gene sequence: CDR1 DFQATT, CDR2 SNEGSKA (reference sequence). V was pared by 2 bases and J by 8 bases, with 8 bases of the junction left unmatched. The CDR3 has 14 residues. The sample's time point: newly diagnosed GD, antithyroid drugs for less than 3 months. RNA extracted from PBMCs served as the sequencing template. These data were also filed under a second study, of T cells in Graves' hyperthyroidism and ophthalmopathy. That source reports: Expanded thyroid clonotypes (above 0.001) were mostly also found in blood.

The source was peripheral blood mononuclear cells (PBMCs), collected at new diagnosis, from a patient treated with antithyroid drugs. This receptor was taken from a man aged 18 to 30 with Graves disease. V is TRBV20-1 and J is TRBJ2-1; 8 positions agree with TRBD2. CDR3 nucleotide sequence: TGCAGTGCTAGATCACCGGGGGGGGTCGATGAGCAGTTCTTC. Amino acid sequence: CSARSPGGVDEQFF.